This paragraph covers one T cell receptor beta chain sequence. Its antigen is unidentified. This specimen belongs to a study of cytomegalovirus exposure and HLA in healthy donors. Points from the study as a whole: Several of the most significant clusters appeared, in a later analysis, to be linked to common viral pathogens.

The CDR3 sequence is 14 residues long. J was trimmed by 5 bases and V by 5 bases; bases with no gene match: 6. Per the germline V gene, CDR1 is SGHVS and CDR2 is FNYEAQ. Primers included in the PCR were 60 Vbeta and 13 Jbeta primers. Some clones are missing from TCRdb's copy, which holds only in-frame ones; the method was immunoSEQ multiplex PCR. This sample's clone table lists about 70,000 clones. The chain joins TRBV7-6 to TRBJ2-1, with TRBD2 identical over 7 bases. The sequencing sample was made of PBMCs. The TCR comes from a woman aged 25 to 39 in good health and CMV-seronegative. The CDR3 DNA follows: TGTGCCAGCAGCATTTGGGGACTACACAATGAGCAGTTCTTC. This encodes CASSIWGLHNEQFF. Full variable domain (remainder filled in from reference TRBV7-6 and TRBJ2-1): GAGVSQSPRYKVTKRGQDVALRCDPISGHVSLYWYRQALGQGPEFLTYFNYEAQQDKSGLPNDRFSAERPEGSISTLTIQRTEQRDSAMYRCASSIWGLHNEQFFGPGTRLTVL.